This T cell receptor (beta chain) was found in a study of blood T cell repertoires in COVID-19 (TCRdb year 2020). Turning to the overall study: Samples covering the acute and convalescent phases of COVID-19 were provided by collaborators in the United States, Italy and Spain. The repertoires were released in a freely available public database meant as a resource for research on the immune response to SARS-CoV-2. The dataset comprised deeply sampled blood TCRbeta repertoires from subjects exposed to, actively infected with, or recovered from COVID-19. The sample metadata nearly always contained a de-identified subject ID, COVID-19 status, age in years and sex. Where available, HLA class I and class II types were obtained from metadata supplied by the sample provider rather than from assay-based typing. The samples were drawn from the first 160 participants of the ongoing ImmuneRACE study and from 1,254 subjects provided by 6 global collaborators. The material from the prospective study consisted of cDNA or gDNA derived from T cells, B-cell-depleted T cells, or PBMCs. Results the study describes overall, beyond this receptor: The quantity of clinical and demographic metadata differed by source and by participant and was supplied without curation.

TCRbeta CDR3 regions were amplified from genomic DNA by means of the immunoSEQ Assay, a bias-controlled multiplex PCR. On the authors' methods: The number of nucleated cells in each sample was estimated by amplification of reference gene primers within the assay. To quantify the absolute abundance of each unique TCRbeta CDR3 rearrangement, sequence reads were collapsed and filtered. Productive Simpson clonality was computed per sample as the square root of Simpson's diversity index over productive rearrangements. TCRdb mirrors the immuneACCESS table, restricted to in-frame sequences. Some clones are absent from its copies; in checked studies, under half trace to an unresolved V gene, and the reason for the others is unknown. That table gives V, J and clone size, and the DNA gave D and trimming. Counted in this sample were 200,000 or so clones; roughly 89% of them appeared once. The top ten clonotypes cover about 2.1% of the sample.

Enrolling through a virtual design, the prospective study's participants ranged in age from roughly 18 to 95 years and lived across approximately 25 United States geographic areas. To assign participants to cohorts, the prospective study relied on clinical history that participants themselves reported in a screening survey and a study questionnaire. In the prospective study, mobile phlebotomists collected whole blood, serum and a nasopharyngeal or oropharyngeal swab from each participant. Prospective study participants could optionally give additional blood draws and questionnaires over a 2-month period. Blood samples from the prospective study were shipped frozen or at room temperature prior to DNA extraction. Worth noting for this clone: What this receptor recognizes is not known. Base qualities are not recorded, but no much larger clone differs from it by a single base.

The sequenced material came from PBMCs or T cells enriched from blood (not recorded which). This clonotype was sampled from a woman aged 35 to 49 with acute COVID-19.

CDR3 protein: CASSLVARRGNPIGELFF. The nucleotide sequence reads as follows: TGTGCCAGCAGCTTGGTTGCGCGAAGGGGGAATCCAATTGGGGAGCTGTTTTTT. This chain is built from TRBV5-6 and TRBJ2-2; TRBD1 is perhaps the D gene, given 6 matching bases. V and J lose 0 bases and 8 bases, and a span of 23 bases separates them. The CDR1 and CDR2 encoded by the germline V gene are SGHDT and YYEEEE. From its cysteine to its phenylalanine, the CDR3 spans 18 amino acids. The DNA shown is the 54-base CDR3, in frame from base 1.